This is a list of T cell receptor beta chains from one sample in a study of blood T cell repertoires in COVID-19. Sequencing was performed with immunoSEQ multiplex PCR; in TCRdb, only in-frame clones are kept and a portion is missing. The sample consists of over 110,000 clones, 70% to 85% of them appearing once. The sequenced sample was peripheral blood. These receptors were obtained from a man in his sixties with acute or convalescent COVID-19. Each CDR3 is given with its conserved first and last residue. The order of the fields is D gene, J gene, V gene, CDR3 DNA, CDR3 protein. D genes are given only for firm matches.

D gene: -
J gene: TRBJ2-3
V gene: TRBV11-2
CDR3 DNA: TGTGCCAGCAGCTCCTCAGCAGATACGCAGTATTTT
CDR3 protein: CASSSSADTQYF

D gene: TRBD2
J gene: TRBJ2-3
V gene: TRBV5-1
CDR3 DNA: TGCGCCAGCAGCTCGACCCTAGATAGCGGGGAAAGCACAGATACGCAGTATTTT
CDR3 protein: CASSSTLDSGESTDTQYF

D gene: -
J gene: TRBJ1-3
V gene: TRBV30
CDR3 DNA: TGTGCCTGGAGGGTTCCTAGCTCTGGAAACACCATATATTTT
CDR3 protein: CAWRVPSSGNTIYF

D gene: -
J gene: TRBJ1-1
V gene: TRBV5-1
CDR3 DNA: TGCGCCAGCAGCTTGGGTCAGGTTTTTATGAACACTGAAGCTTTCTTT
CDR3 protein: CASSLGQVFMNTEAFF

D gene: -
J gene: TRBJ1-5
V gene: TRBV7-3
CDR3 DNA: TGTGCCAGCAGCTCACAACCCGGGCAGCCCCAGCATTTT
CDR3 protein: CASSSQPGQPQHF

D gene: -
J gene: TRBJ1-4
V gene: TRBV6-6
CDR3 DNA: TGTGCCAGCAGCTTTAGGGAGGGAGAAAAACTGTTTTTT
CDR3 protein: CASSFREGEKLFF

D gene: -
J gene: TRBJ1-4
V gene: TRBV11-2
CDR3 DNA: TGTGCCAGCAGCCCGGACGTATTAGGACAGACCCAGTTT
CDR3 protein: CASSPDVLGQTQF

D gene: TRBD2
J gene: TRBJ2-5
V gene: TRBV7-2
CDR3 DNA: TGTGCCAGCAGCCTCGAGGGACTAGCGGGATTTGGAGAGACCCAGTACTTC
CDR3 protein: CASSLEGLAGFGETQYF

D gene: TRBD2
J gene: TRBJ2-1
V gene: TRBV6-5
CDR3 DNA: TGTGCCAGCAGTTACCTCCTAGCGGGGTCGTCCAATGAGCAGTTCTTC
CDR3 protein: CASSYLLAGSSNEQFF

D gene: -
J gene: TRBJ1-2
V gene: TRBV7-8
CDR3 DNA: TGTGCCAGCAGCCCACAGATCTTGGATTATGGCTACACCTTC
CDR3 protein: CASSPQILDYGYTF

D gene: TRBD1
J gene: TRBJ1-3
V gene: TRBV2
CDR3 DNA: TGTGCCAGCAGTCAGCGGACAGGGGGAAACACCATATATTTT
CDR3 protein: CASSQRTGGNTIYF

D gene: -
J gene: TRBJ1-5
V gene: TRBV7-2
CDR3 DNA: TGTGCCAGCAGCTTAGACAGGGGCAATCAGCCCCAGCATTTT
CDR3 protein: CASSLDRGNQPQHF

D gene: TRBD2
J gene: TRBJ2-1
V gene: TRBV2
CDR3 DNA: TGTGCCAGCAGGCCCCCGACTAGCGGGAGTGGTAATGAGCAGTTCTTC
CDR3 protein: CASRPPTSGSGNEQFF

D gene: TRBD1
J gene: TRBJ1-1
V gene: TRBV5-1
CDR3 DNA: TGCGCCAGCAGCTTTACCGGGACAGGCGACACTGAAGCTTTCTTT
CDR3 protein: CASSFTGTGDTEAFF

D gene: -
J gene: TRBJ1-5
V gene: TRBV7-9
CDR3 DNA: TGTGCCAGCAGTTTCAGGGATTCCCAGCCCCAGCATTTT
CDR3 protein: CASSFRDSQPQHF

D gene: -
J gene: TRBJ2-6
V gene: TRBV9
CDR3 DNA: TGTGCCAGCAGCATCAGAGGGGGATCTGGGGCCAACGTCCTGACTTTC
CDR3 protein: CASSIRGGSGANVLTF

D gene: TRBD1
J gene: TRBJ1-2
V gene: TRBV4-1
CDR3 DNA: TGCGCCAGCAGCCACCCCAACAGGGGATTTCGGGGCTACACCTTC
CDR3 protein: CASSHPNRGFRGYTF